This T cell receptor (beta chain) was identified in a study of blood T cell repertoires in COVID-19. As for the study in general: The samples span acute and convalescent COVID-19 from the United States, Italy and Spain. PBMCs, B-cell-depleted T cells, or T cells provided the cDNA or gDNA that made up the material.

Per the authors' pipeline: The authors estimated nucleated cell counts from reference gene primer amplification. Profiling relied on immunoSEQ multiplex PCR, and the TCRdb table lists in-frame clones only, not all of them. The DNA was the basis for D and trimming; V, J and clone size are from that table. The sample records around 120,000 clones, 90% being singletons. Patients at the Seattle site were enrolled during active infection and followed longitudinally. This CDR3 is built from 15 residues. V lost 5 bases to trimming and J lost 2 bases; unmatched junction nucleotides: 6. CDR1 and CDR2 (germline): ENHRY, SYGVKD.

The sequenced sample consisted of peripheral blood. This chain joins TRBV10-3 and TRBJ2-1; 7 bases map to TRBD2. The clonotype comes from a man in his 60s with COVID-19, enrolled during active disease. In nucleotides, the CDR3 is TGTGCCATCAGTATCCTAGCGGAGGCCTACAATGAGCAGTTCTTC. Its translation is CAISILAEAYNEQFF.